This T cell receptor beta chain was captured by sequencing in a study of shared clonotypes between healthy human individuals. Both subsets, CD45RA+ naive and CD45RA-negative memory, were split from the CD4+ cells. This CDR3 region has 14 residues. Trimming stripped 6 bases from V and 5 bases from J, with 13 bases between. Germline CDR1 reads MNHEY; CDR2 reads SVGAGI. Remarks on this clone: Its antigen is not known.

Across several immunoSEQ plates, the genomic DNA of each subset was split evenly. Each sorted subset replicate got 200 ng genomic DNA, roughly 30,000 genomes. Profiled with immunoSEQ multiplex PCR; TCRdb holds only in-frame clones, not every one. In the table there are under 650,000 clones, around 96% of which are singletons. General observations from the study: When naive CD4 clonotypes were compared across several donors, roughly 4.9% were shared.

The origin of this receptor is a woman between 25 and 40 years old in good health. Sample: naive CD4+ T cells sorted from blood. Subset described: CD45RA+ positively selected. V gene TRBV6-5 combines with J gene TRBJ2-2; no firm D call. The CDR3 DNA sequence: TGTGCCAGCAGGGATAGCCGGTATACCGGGGAGCTGTTTTTT. Residues: CASRDSRYTGELFF.